The 25 T cell receptor beta chains reported below all come from one sample, sequenced in a study of shared clonotypes between healthy human individuals (dated by TCRdb to 2020 to 2022). To prepare the library, the immunoSEQ multiplex PCR assay was applied. TCRdb limited this immuneACCESS table to in-frame rearrangements with V and J called. A share of clones is missing; checked studies link under half to unresolved V genes, and the rest is unexplained. In this sample the table shows about 2.5 million clones, 85% to 95% of which occur a single time. The ten largest make up 0.3% to 0.4% of the sample. Sequences were obtained from naive CD4+ T cells from PBMCs. The sample's cell subset or site, from its label and the paper: CD45RA+ positively selected. These receptors were collected from a man aged 18 to 30 in good health. Some clones in this sample may be carry-over from other donors' samples.

The chain combines TRBV28 with TRBJ2-4, with D possibly TRBD1 on 5 matching bases. Trimming stripped 5 bases from V and 1 base from J, with 15 bases between. Per germline, CDR1 MDHEN and CDR2 SYDVKM. The CDR3 is 16 amino acids. Here the CDR3 DNA reads TGTGCCAGCAGTAGTTTAGGGGCCGAGGCCAAAAACATTCAGTACTTC. Translated: CASSSLGAEAKNIQYF. Complete variable domain (other parts from reference TRBV28 and TRBJ2-4): DVKVTQSSRYLVKRTGEKVFLECVQDMDHENMFWYRQDPGLGLRLIYFSYDVKMKEKGDIPEGYSVSREKKERFSLILESASTNQTSMYLCASSSLGAEAKNIQYFGAGTRLSVL.

The chain has TRBV7-9 and TRBJ2-7; 9 positions match TRBD2. The trim removed 1 base at V and 4 bases at J, leaving 5 bases unmatched. CDR3 length: 15 residues. Germline CDR1 reads SEHNR; CDR2 reads FQNEAQ (reference sequence). CDR3 protein: CASSLDRTSVYEQYF. DNA for the CDR3: TGTGCCAGCAGCTTAGATCGGACTAGCGTATACGAGCAGTACTTC.

V gene TRBV7-8 combines with J gene TRBJ1-3, with 10 positions matching TRBD1. The CDR3 runs 17 residues. Germline CDR1 and CDR2: SGHVS and FQNEAQ. With 5 bases clipped from V and 2 bases from J, the junction kept 9 bases outside the gene matches. This CDR3 is CASSKTRDRGPGNTIYF. The CDR3 DNA is TGTGCCAGCAGCAAGACCCGGGACAGGGGCCCTGGAAACACCATATATTTT.

The chain couples TRBV4-2 to TRBJ2-4; 7 positions agree with TRBD2. The CDR3 consists of 15 residues. Germline V gene data show CDR1 as LGHNA and CDR2 as YNFKEQ. V lost 1 base and J lost 0; bases outside the gene matches: 0. CDR3 DNA: TGTGCCAGCAGCCAAGGCGGGGGAGCCAAAAACATTCAGTACTTC. It encodes CASSQGGGAKNIQYF.

This clone was counted a single time. The gene calls are TRBV6-6 and TRBJ1-3; tentative D call: TRBD1 (6 bases). The CDR3 is 13 amino acids. Per germline, CDR1 MNHNY and CDR2 SVGAGI (reference sequence). The ends were cut back, 0 bases at V and 6 bases at J, with 6 bases in the middle. CDR3 sequence reads: CASSYSGANTIYF. CDR3 DNA: TGTGCCAGCAGTTACTCGGGGGCAAACACCATATATTTT.

On this clone itself: The same CDR3 arises from other DNA sequences in this sample as well. The rearrangement links TRBV5-1 to TRBJ1-1, with 9 bases lining up with TRBD1. The CDR3 consists of 15 residues. Germline V gives CDR1 SGHRS, CDR2 YFSETQ. After removal of 3 bases from V and 2 bases from J, the junction contained 5 bases not matched to a gene. The DNA for the CDR3 is TGCGCCAGCAGCTGGTCGACAGGGGGTAACACTGAAGCTTTCTTT. It is translated as CASSWSTGGNTEAFF. Drawing the rest from reference TRBV5-1 and TRBJ1-1, the complete variable domain is KAGVTQTPRYLIKTRGQQVTLSCSPISGHRSVSWYQQTPGQGLQFLFEYFSETQRNKGNFPGRFSGRQFSNSRSEMNVSTLELGDSALYLCASSWSTGGNTEAFFGQGTRLTVV.

This chain links TRBV7-3 with TRBJ2-1; TRBD2 agrees at 9 bases. Germline lookup yields CDR1 SGHTA and CDR2 FQGTGA. Trimming removed 1 base from V and 9 bases from J; junction bases left unmatched: 7. This CDR3 region has 15 residues. The CDR3 sequence is CASSLIAGEGSEQFF. The CDR3 coding sequence is TGTGCCAGCAGCTTAATAGCGGGAGAGGGAAGTGAGCAGTTCTTC. Together with reference TRBV7-3 and TRBJ2-1, the CDR3 gives the full variable domain: GAGVSQTPSNKVTEKGKYVELRCDPISGHTALYWYRQSLGQGPEFLIYFQGTGAADDSGLPNDRFFAVRPEGSVSTLKIQRTERGDSAVYLCASSLIAGEGSEQFFGPGTRLTVL.

Regarding this clone: This sample includes further DNA sequences coding for the same CDR3. V gene TRBV28 combines with J gene TRBJ1-1; D may be TRBD1 (5 bases). The CDR3 runs 12 residues. V dropped 3 bases and J dropped 5 bases, with 7 bases sitting between them. CDR1 MDHEN and CDR2 SYDVKM come from the germline V gene. CDR3 in amino acids: CASSFWGTEAFF. The CDR3 nucleotides are TGTGCCAGCAGTTTCTGGGGGACTGAAGCTTTCTTT.

The CDR3 nucleotides are TGCGCCAGCAGTAGTGCGCTGTCCTACGAGCAGTACTTC. Residues: CASSSALSYEQYF. The chain employs TRBV5-1 and TRBJ2-7; D call uncertain. V was pared by 5 bases and J by 1 base, with 10 bases between. There are 13 residues in the CDR3. Germline loops: CDR1 SGHRS, CDR2 YFSETQ.

The V gene is TRBV27, the J gene TRBJ2-7; 7 nucleotides align to TRBD2. Germline V gene lookup returns CDR1 MNHEY and CDR2 SMNVEV (reference sequence). The CDR3 loop spans 15 amino acids. J gave up 1 base and V 3 bases, and 6 bases lay outside the gene matches. The CDR3 bases are TGTGCCAGCAGTTTGGGCGGGAGAGCTTCCTACGAGCAGTACTTC. It specifies CASSLGGRASYEQYF.

This chain connects TRBV5-5 to TRBJ1-4, with TRBD1 identical over 7 bases. The germline V gene has CDR1 SGHKS and CDR2 YYEKEE (reference sequence). Unmatched junction bases numbered 1, after V lost 2 bases and J lost 3 bases. CDR3 length equals 14 residues. The CDR3 region is CASSFDRANEKLFF. CDR3 bases: TGTGCCAGCAGCTTTGACAGGGCTAATGAAAAACTGTTTTTT.

The V and J genes are TRBV18 and TRBJ2-5, with D perhaps matching TRBD2 (7 bases). The CDR3 loop spans 13 amino acids. Germline CDR1 and CDR2: KGHSH and LQKENI. The V and J ends lost 10 bases and 0 bases respectively, with 12 bases between them. The CDR3 coding sequence is TGTGCCACCACGGGGGGCTACCAAGAGACCCAGTACTTC. Its protein is CATTGGYQETQYF.

The chain recombines TRBV6-6 with TRBJ2-4; possible D gene TRBD2, 6 bases. CDR1 and CDR2 (germline): MNHNY, SVGAGI (reference sequence). The V end was cut by 2 bases, the J end by 1 base, with 9 bases between. The CDR3 is 15 residues long. Here the CDR3 reads CASSYPGEAKNIQYF. CDR3 coding DNA: TGTGCCAGCAGTTACCCGGGGGAGGCCAAAAACATTCAGTACTTC.

The chain recombines TRBV13 with TRBJ2-1; 9 positions match TRBD2. The ends lost 0 bases at V and 7 bases at J; junction bases unmatched: 4. The CDR3 runs to 15 residues. The germline V gene has CDR1 PRHDT and CDR2 FYEKMQ (reference sequence). Written as DNA, the CDR3 is TGTGCCAGCAGCTTAGGCCTGGGACTAGCAAATGAGCAGTTCTTC. Residues: CASSLGLGLANEQFF.

The J gene is TRBJ2-4, the V gene TRBV13; no clear D gene. Deletions cut 2 bases from V and 12 bases from J, with 11 bases between. The CDR3 consists of 12 residues. The V gene's germline CDR1 is PRHDT and CDR2 FYEKMQ (reference sequence). The CDR3, as DNA: TGTGCCAGCAGCTTAATTATGGGCGGTCAGTACTTC. Translation: CASSLIMGGQYF. Variable domain in full (rest from reference TRBV13 and TRBJ2-4): AAGVIQSPRHLIKEKRETATLKCYPIPRHDTVYWYQQGPGQDPQFLISFYEKMQSDKGSIPDRFSAQQFSDYHSELNMSSLELGDSALYFCASSLIMGGQYFGAGTRLSVL.

For this clone: The sample holds other DNA sequences that translate to the same CDR3. The chain has TRBV28 and TRBJ1-1; D is unclear. With 7 bases removed from V and 5 bases from J, the gap between germline ends came to 8 bases. The CDR3 runs 11 residues. CDR1 is MDHEN, CDR2 SYDVKM, per germline. Written as DNA, the CDR3 is TGTGCCAGCACCACGGGGACTGAAGCTTTCTTT. Its translation is CASTTGTEAFF.

The chain recombines TRBV27 with TRBJ2-3; TRBD2 matches 10 bases. J lost 8 bases, V lost 5 bases, and 7 bases had no gene match. The CDR3 extends over 14 amino acids. The germline CDR1 and CDR2 sequences are MNHEY and SMNVEV (reference sequence). As DNA, the CDR3 is TGTGCCAGCAGTCTCGGACTAGCGGAGGGTACGCAGTATTTT. This codes for CASSLGLAEGTQYF.

Regarding this clone: The same CDR3 also results from other DNA sequences found in this sample. The CDR3 nucleotides read TGCGCCAGCAGCTTGGGGACTTGGGGAACAGATACGCAGTATTTT. Translating gives CASSLGTWGTDTQYF. The J gene is TRBJ2-3, the V gene TRBV5-1; D may be TRBD2 (5 bases). With 0 bases removed from V and 3 bases from J, the gap between germline ends came to 11 bases. The CDR3 has 15 amino acids. Germline V gives CDR1 SGHRS, CDR2 YFSETQ. Using reference TRBV5-1 and TRBJ2-3 for the parts outside the CDR3, the full variable domain is KAGVTQTPRYLIKTRGQQVTLSCSPISGHRSVSWYQQTPGQGLQFLFEYFSETQRNKGNFPGRFSGRQFSNSRSEMNVSTLELGDSALYLCASSLGTWGTDTQYFGPGTRLTVL.

This rearrangement joins TRBV6-1 to TRBJ2-5; D not certain. Per germline, CDR1 MNHNS and CDR2 SASEGT. Trimming stripped 0 bases from V and 9 bases from J, with 14 bases between. This CDR3 is built from 14 residues. This CDR3 is CASSEAGDQMAQYF. DNA for the CDR3: TGTGCCAGCAGTGAAGCAGGTGACCAGATGGCCCAGTACTTC.

This chain connects TRBV28 to TRBJ1-2; TRBD1 agrees at 9 bases. After removal of 7 bases from V and 2 bases from J, the junction contained 11 bases not matched to a gene. The germline CDR1 and CDR2 sequences are MDHEN and SYDVKM. The CDR3 is 16 amino acids. This chain's CDR3 is CASTTPGGTGNYGYTF. In nucleotides, the CDR3 is TGTGCCAGCACTACACCGGGGGGGACAGGGAACTATGGCTACACCTTC.

The chain uses TRBV9 and TRBJ1-1; D unresolved. The CDR3 extends over 15 amino acids. In germline, CDR1 is SGDLS, CDR2 YYNGEE. With 4 bases removed from V and 0 bases from J, the gap between germline ends came to 13 bases. CDR3 nucleotides: TGTGCCAGCAGCCCCCCCCTACTTCTGAACACTGAAGCTTTCTTT. Amino acids: CASSPPLLLNTEAFF.

The chain uses TRBV28 and TRBJ2-4; D uncertain. This CDR3 has 11 amino acids. Germline V gene data show CDR1 as MDHEN and CDR2 as SYDVKM. Trimming took off 5 bases at V and 7 bases at J, with 6 bases between the two ends. The CDR3 DNA follows: TGTGCCAGCAGTCGAGATAACATTCAGTACTTC. Its protein product is CASSRDNIQYF.

V is TRBV27 and J is TRBJ2-5; D possibly matches TRBD1 or TRBD2 (5 bases each). The CDR3 contains 15 residues. Trimming took off 5 bases at V and 5 bases at J, with 18 bases between the two ends. Per germline, CDR1 MNHEY and CDR2 SMNVEV (reference sequence). As DNA, the CDR3 is TGTGCCAGCAGTCCCGGGACGGGCCCGACGGAGACCCAGTACTTC. Translating it yields CASSPGTGPTETQYF.

As to this clone: The same CDR3 also results from other DNA sequences found in this sample. The rearrangement joins TRBV6-1 to TRBJ1-2; a possible D gene is TRBD1 (6 bases). From germline, CDR1 is MNHNS and CDR2 SASEGT. V gave up 4 bases and J gave up 2 bases, with 8 bases separating them. This CDR3 contains 13 residues. CDR3 bases: TGTGCCAGCAGTGCTCAGGGGAACTATGGCTACACCTTC. It is translated as CASSAQGNYGYTF.

This rearrangement joins TRBV28 to TRBJ1-1; TRBD1 is a possible D gene (6 bases). CDR1 MDHEN and CDR2 SYDVKM come from the germline V gene. V was cut by 7 bases and J by 5 bases, with 14 bases left in between. The CDR3 consists of 13 residues. Here the CDR3 DNA reads TGTGCCAGCACCCAAGGGGGAAGGACTGAAGCTTTCTTT. This encodes CASTQGGRTEAFF.